These T cell receptor beta chains were read from a single sample in a study of T cells in Graves' hyperthyroidism and ophthalmopathy. TCRdb processed the multiplex PCR reads anew with MiXCR; each CDR3 protein has one entry. In the table there are a few hundred thousand distinct CDR3 sequences, 40% to 55% of which are singletons. Sequences were obtained from peripheral blood or thyroid tissue (not recorded which). The receptors shown here come from a woman younger than 35 with Graves' hyperthyroidism. CDR3s include the opening cysteine and the closing phenylalanine or tryptophan. Fields, in order: clone size, D gene, V gene, J gene, CDR3 DNA, CDR3 protein. A D gene is named only where the DNA matches it firmly. Clone size, where shown, is once, few, many, or a class for clones that have expanded.

clone size: once; D gene: -; V gene: TRBV2; J gene: TRBJ1-5; CDR3 DNA: TGTGCCAGAACCCTGGTGCCCAATCAGCCCCAGCATTTT; CDR3 protein: CARTLVPNQPQHF
clone size: many; D gene: -; V gene: TRBV19; J gene: TRBJ1-6; CDR3 DNA: TGTGCCAGTAGGGGTTCAGGGAATTCACCCCTCCACTTT; CDR3 protein: CASRGSGNSPLHF
clone size: -; D gene: TRBD2; V gene: TRBV7-2; J gene: TRBJ2-1; CDR3 DNA: TGTGCCCGCAGCTTAGTGCGGGGGGCGAATGAGCAGTTCTTC; CDR3 protein: CARSLVRGANEQFF
clone size: once; D gene: TRBD2; V gene: TRBV10-3; J gene: TRBJ2-7; CDR3 DNA: TGTGCCACCCTGGGACTAGCGGGAGCTTACGAGCAGTACTTC; CDR3 protein: CATLGLAGAYEQYF
clone size: -; D gene: TRBD2; V gene: TRBV20-1; J gene: TRBJ2-1; CDR3 DNA: TGCAGTGCTAGGCTAGCGGAATACTACAATGAGCAGTTCTTC; CDR3 protein: CSARLAEYYNEQFF
clone size: -; D gene: -; V gene: TRBV9; J gene: TRBJ1-4; CDR3 DNA: TGTGCCAGCAGCCTAGCCCAGACAGCTAATGAAAAACTGTTTTTT; CDR3 protein: CASSLAQTANEKLFF
clone size: -; D gene: TRBD2; V gene: TRBV20-1; J gene: TRBJ2-2; CDR3 DNA: TGCAGTGCCCCACTAGCGGGAGCCACCGGGGAGCTGTTTTTT; CDR3 protein: CSAPLAGATGELFF
clone size: -; D gene: -; V gene: TRBV7-6; J gene: TRBJ2-1; CDR3 DNA: TGTGCCAGCAGCTTACAAGGACATTGGGGGCACAATGAGCAGTTCTTC; CDR3 protein: CASSLQGHWGHNEQFF
clone size: many; D gene: -; V gene: TRBV5-5; J gene: TRBJ2-2; CDR3 DNA: TGTGCCAGCAGCTGTACAGGGAGGCGATGCGGCGGCGAGCTGTTTTTT; CDR3 protein: CASSCTGRRCGGELFF
clone size: once; D gene: -; V gene: TRBV13; J gene: TRBJ2-7; CDR3 DNA: TGTGCCAGCGGGCAGGGAGCCAACACCGGGGAGCAGTACTTC; CDR3 protein: CASGQGANTGEQYF
clone size: many; D gene: -; V gene: TRBV2; J gene: TRBJ2-7; CDR3 DNA: TGTGCCAGCAGGCGGGACTTTAGCTCCTACGAGCAGTACTTC; CDR3 protein: CASRRDFSSYEQYF
clone size: -; D gene: -; V gene: TRBV7-6; J gene: TRBJ2-7; CDR3 DNA: TGTGCCAGCAGCTTAGAAGACTCCTACAATGAGCAGTACTTC; CDR3 protein: CASSLEDSYNEQYF
clone size: -; D gene: -; V gene: TRBV29-1; J gene: TRBJ2-7; CDR3 DNA: TGCAGCGTCCCCGGGTACAATGAGCAGTACTTC; CDR3 protein: CSVPGYNEQYF
clone size: -; D gene: -; V gene: TRBV6-1; J gene: TRBJ2-7; CDR3 DNA: TGTGCCAGCAGATTAGCGTCTTCCTACGAGCAGTACTTC; CDR3 protein: CASRLASSYEQYF
clone size: many; D gene: -; V gene: TRBV20-1; J gene: TRBJ2-7; CDR3 DNA: TGCAGTGCTAGAGAACTATTTGCCTACGAGCAGTACTTC; CDR3 protein: CSARELFAYEQYF
clone size: -; D gene: -; V gene: TRBV7-9; J gene: TRBJ2-5; CDR3 DNA: TGTGCCAGCAGCTTGTATGCGGAGGGTTTGGAGACCCAGTACTTC; CDR3 protein: CASSLYAEGLETQYF
clone size: few; D gene: TRBD1; V gene: TRBV5-4; J gene: TRBJ1-2; CDR3 DNA: TGTGCCAGCAGCTCCTCGATTTTCTCGTCTCTCGAGACAGGGGGCTCTAGGTCCTATGGCTACACCTTC; CDR3 protein: CASSSSIFSSLETGGSRSYGYTF
clone size: -; D gene: -; V gene: TRBV2; J gene: TRBJ2-2; CDR3 DNA: TGTGCCAGCGAAGGAGGGGGGGTGGACGCCGGGGAGCTGTTTTTT; CDR3 protein: CASEGGGVDAGELFF
clone size: few; D gene: TRBD2; V gene: TRBV5-1; J gene: TRBJ2-5; CDR3 DNA: TGCGCCAGCGGCGGGACTAGCAAGGAGACCCAGTACTTC; CDR3 protein: CASGGTSKETQYF
clone size: -; D gene: -; V gene: TRBV2; J gene: TRBJ1-2; CDR3 DNA: TGTGCCAACAACTACAGGGAGAACTATGGCTACACCTTC; CDR3 protein: CANNYRENYGYTF
clone size: many; D gene: TRBD2; V gene: TRBV7-7; J gene: TRBJ2-2; CDR3 DNA: TGTGCTAGCAGCCTGACTAGCGGGAGTAGCTACACCGGGGAGCTGTTTTTT; CDR3 protein: CASSLTSGSSYTGELFF
clone size: many; D gene: -; V gene: TRBV5-1; J gene: TRBJ2-7; CDR3 DNA: TGCGCCAGCAGCTTGGAACAGGAGCAGTACTTC; CDR3 protein: CASSLEQEQYF
clone size: many; D gene: -; V gene: TRBV14; J gene: TRBJ1-2; CDR3 DNA: TGTGCCAGCAGCCAAGAAGGGGACCTATATGGCTACACCTTC; CDR3 protein: CASSQEGDLYGYTF
clone size: once; D gene: -; V gene: TRBV12-3/TRBV12-4; J gene: TRBJ2-5; CDR3 DNA: TGTGCCAGCAGCCGAGGGGAAGCGGAGACCCAGTACTTC; CDR3 protein: CASSRGEAETQYF
clone size: few; D gene: -; V gene: TRBV5-5; J gene: TRBJ2-7; CDR3 DNA: TGTGCCAGCAGCTTACTTAGTAACGAGCAGTACTTC; CDR3 protein: CASSLLSNEQYF
clone size: many; D gene: TRBD1; V gene: TRBV2; J gene: TRBJ2-5; CDR3 DNA: TGTGCCACACGCCGACTGACAGGGAGTATGGAGACCCAGTACTTC; CDR3 protein: CATRRLTGSMETQYF
clone size: many; D gene: TRBD2; V gene: TRBV2; J gene: TRBJ2-5; CDR3 DNA: TGTGCCAGCAGTGAAGCATTACTAGCGGGAGAAGAGACCCAGTACTTC; CDR3 protein: CASSEALLAGEETQYF
clone size: few; D gene: -; V gene: TRBV4-2; J gene: TRBJ2-3; CDR3 DNA: TGTGCCAGCAGCCAAGCGGGAGTCGCGTATTTT; CDR3 protein: CASSQAGVAYF
clone size: many; D gene: TRBD1; V gene: TRBV19; J gene: TRBJ1-5; CDR3 DNA: TGTGCCAGTAGTCTAGGGACAGGGCCTAGCAATCAGCCCCAGCATTTT; CDR3 protein: CASSLGTGPSNQPQHF
clone size: -; D gene: TRBD2; V gene: TRBV20-1; J gene: TRBJ2-5; CDR3 DNA: TGCAGTGCTAGCGTTGGGACTAGCGGTTTGGAGACCCAGTACTTC; CDR3 protein: CSASVGTSGLETQYF
clone size: once; D gene: -; V gene: TRBV7-2; J gene: TRBJ2-2; CDR3 DNA: -; CDR3 protein: CASSSQHSGNYEQYFGPGTGELFF
clone size: few; D gene: -; V gene: TRBV6-2/TRBV6-3; J gene: TRBJ1-5; CDR3 DNA: TGTGCCAGCAGTAACCTACTACGTTATCAGCCCCAGCATTTT; CDR3 protein: CASSNLLRYQPQHF
clone size: medium-sized; D gene: -; V gene: TRBV29-1; J gene: TRBJ1-2; CDR3 DNA: TGCAGCGTCTCCAGTCTCTATGGCTACACCTTC; CDR3 protein: CSVSSLYGYTF
clone size: -; D gene: TRBD2; V gene: TRBV6-1; J gene: TRBJ2-7; CDR3 DNA: TGTGCCAGCGTGGCTAGCGGGAGGGATGAGCAGTACTTC; CDR3 protein: CASVASGRDEQYF
clone size: -; D gene: -; V gene: TRBV29-1; J gene: TRBJ1-1; CDR3 DNA: TGCAGCTTAGTCGTGGACAGGAACACTGAAGCTTTCTTT; CDR3 protein: CSLVVDRNTEAFF
clone size: many; D gene: -; V gene: TRBV19; J gene: TRBJ1-2; CDR3 DNA: TGTGCCAGTAGTATTTTGGCAGGAGAAAGTGGGGGCTACACCTTC; CDR3 protein: CASSILAGESGGYTF
clone size: many; D gene: TRBD1; V gene: TRBV5-1; J gene: TRBJ2-5; CDR3 DNA: TGCGCCAGCAGCGGGACAGGGCGGGAAGAGACCCAGTACTTC; CDR3 protein: CASSGTGREETQYF
clone size: -; D gene: TRBD1; V gene: TRBV11-3; J gene: TRBJ2-7; CDR3 DNA: TGTGCCAGCACAGAAACGGGACAGGTCTACACCGGGGAGCAGTACTTC; CDR3 protein: CASTETGQVYTGEQYF
clone size: many; D gene: -; V gene: TRBV29-1; J gene: TRBJ1-2; CDR3 DNA: TGCAGCGTTACGGGAGGCTACACCTTC; CDR3 protein: CSVTGGYTF
clone size: -; D gene: TRBD2; V gene: TRBV7-2; J gene: TRBJ2-3; CDR3 DNA: TGTGCCAGCAGCTCCATAGCGGGAGGGTTCACAGATACGCAGTATTTT; CDR3 protein: CASSSIAGGFTDTQYF
clone size: -; D gene: -; V gene: TRBV19; J gene: TRBJ1-4; CDR3 DNA: TGTGCCAGTAGTTTCCGACAGTCCGCTAATGAAAAACTGTTTTTT; CDR3 protein: CASSFRQSANEKLFF
clone size: -; D gene: TRBD2; V gene: TRBV29-1; J gene: TRBJ2-6; CDR3 DNA: TGCAGCTTAGCGCGGGGACTAGCGGGAGCTGGGGCCAACGTCCTGACTTTC; CDR3 protein: CSLARGLAGAGANVLTF
clone size: -; D gene: -; V gene: TRBV9; J gene: TRBJ2-7; CDR3 DNA: TGTGCCAGCAGTCCGAAAAACTCGAGCTCCTACGAGCAGAACTTC; CDR3 protein: CASSPKNSSSYEQNF
clone size: -; D gene: -; V gene: TRBV2; J gene: TRBJ1-5; CDR3 DNA: TGTGCCAGCAATCGGGACATAGGCAGTCAGCCCCAGCATTTT; CDR3 protein: CASNRDIGSQPQHF
clone size: -; D gene: -; V gene: TRBV18; J gene: TRBJ2-2; CDR3 DNA: TGTGCCAGCTCACCACCGGCTGGGTCCGCGAACACCGGGGAGCTGTTTTTT; CDR3 protein: CASSPPAGSANTGELFF
clone size: many; D gene: TRBD1; V gene: TRBV6-6; J gene: TRBJ2-7; CDR3 DNA: TGTGCCAGCAGTAAGAGGACAGGAGACTACGAGCAGTACTTC; CDR3 protein: CASSKRTGDYEQYF
clone size: once; D gene: -; V gene: TRBV2; J gene: TRBJ1-2; CDR3 DNA: TGTGCCAGCAGGTTATTGGAAAGCCAAGCCATTCGGGACACCGATCTGGGCTACACCTTC; CDR3 protein: CASRLLESQAIRDTDLGYTF
clone size: many; D gene: -; V gene: TRBV4-1; J gene: TRBJ1-2; CDR3 DNA: TGCGCCAGCAGCCAAGATCAGAGGGACACCCGGGGCTATGGCTACACCTTC; CDR3 protein: CASSQDQRDTRGYGYTF
clone size: many; D gene: -; V gene: TRBV28; J gene: TRBJ2-7; CDR3 DNA: TGTGCCAGCAGTCCCCTCGGAGGGGTCATCAACGAGCAGTACTTC; CDR3 protein: CASSPLGGVINEQYF
clone size: -; D gene: -; V gene: TRBV11-1; J gene: TRBJ1-4; CDR3 DNA: TGTGCCAGCAGCTTAGCGGGGTCCTTGGGGGCTGATGAAAAACTGTTTTTT; CDR3 protein: CASSLAGSLGADEKLFF
clone size: once; D gene: -; V gene: TRBV2; J gene: TRBJ1-5; CDR3 DNA: TGTGCCAGCAGTGACGGGGATGGTCGGGGGTCCGGTCAGCCCCAGCATTTT; CDR3 protein: CASSDGDGRGSGQPQHF